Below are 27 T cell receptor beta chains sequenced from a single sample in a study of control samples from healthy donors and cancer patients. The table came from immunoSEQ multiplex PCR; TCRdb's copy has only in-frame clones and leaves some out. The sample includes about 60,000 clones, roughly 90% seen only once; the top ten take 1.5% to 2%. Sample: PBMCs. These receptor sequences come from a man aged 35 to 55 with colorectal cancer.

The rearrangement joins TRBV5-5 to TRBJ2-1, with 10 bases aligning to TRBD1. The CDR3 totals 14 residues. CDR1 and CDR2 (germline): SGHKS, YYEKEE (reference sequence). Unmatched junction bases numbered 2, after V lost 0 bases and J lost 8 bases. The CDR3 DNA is TGTGCCAGCAGCTTGGGACAGGGGGCCGATGAGCAGTTCTTC. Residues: CASSLGQGADEQFF.

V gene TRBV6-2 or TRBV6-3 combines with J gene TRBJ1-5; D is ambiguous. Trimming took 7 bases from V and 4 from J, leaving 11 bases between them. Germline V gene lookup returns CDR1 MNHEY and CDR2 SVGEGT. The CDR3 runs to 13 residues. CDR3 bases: TGTGCCAGCACCCCGGACTGGAATCAGCCCCAGCATTTT. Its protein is CASTPDWNQPQHF.

For the CDR3, the DNA is TGTGCCAGCAACCGAGCGGGGGGGCCTAGAGATACGCAGTATTTT. This encodes CASNRAGGPRDTQYF. The V call is TRBV2, the J call TRBJ2-3, with 10 bases lining up with TRBD2. Losses at the gene ends were 7 bases for V and 5 bases for J; bases not matched to a gene: 9. CDR1 is SNHLY and CDR2 is FYNNEI in the germline V gene. CDR3 length: 15 residues. Drawing the rest from reference TRBV2 and TRBJ2-3, the complete variable domain is EPEVTQTPSHQVTQMGQEVILRCVPISNHLYFYWYRQILGQKVEFLVSFYNNEISEKSEIFDDQFSVERPDGSNFTLKIRSTKLEDSAMYFCASNRAGGPRDTQYFGPGTRLTVL.

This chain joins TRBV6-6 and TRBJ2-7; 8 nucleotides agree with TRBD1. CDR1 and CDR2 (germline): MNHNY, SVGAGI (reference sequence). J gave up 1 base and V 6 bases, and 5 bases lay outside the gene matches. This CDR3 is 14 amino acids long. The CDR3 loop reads CASSRGQESYEQYF. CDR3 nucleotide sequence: TGTGCCAGCAGCAGGGGACAGGAGTCCTACGAGCAGTACTTC.

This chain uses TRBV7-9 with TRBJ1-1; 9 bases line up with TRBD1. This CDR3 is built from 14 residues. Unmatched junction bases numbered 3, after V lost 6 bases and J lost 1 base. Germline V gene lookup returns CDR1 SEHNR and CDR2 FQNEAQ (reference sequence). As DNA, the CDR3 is TGTGCCAGCAGGCCGGGACAGGGGAACACTGAAGCTTTCTTT. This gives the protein CASRPGQGNTEAFF.

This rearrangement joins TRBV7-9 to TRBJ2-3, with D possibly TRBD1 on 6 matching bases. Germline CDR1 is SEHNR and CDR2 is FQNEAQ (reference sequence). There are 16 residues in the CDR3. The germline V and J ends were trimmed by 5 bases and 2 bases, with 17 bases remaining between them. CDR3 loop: CASSLTLGASTDTQYF. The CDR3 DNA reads TGTGCCAGCAGCCTTACGTTGGGGGCCTCCACAGATACGCAGTATTTT.

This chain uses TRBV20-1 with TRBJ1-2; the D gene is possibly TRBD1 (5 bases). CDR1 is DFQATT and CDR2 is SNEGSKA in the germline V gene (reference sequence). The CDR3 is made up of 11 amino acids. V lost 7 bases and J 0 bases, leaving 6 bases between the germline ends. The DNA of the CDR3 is TGCAGTGGGGACTCTAACTATGGCTACACCTTC. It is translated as CSGDSNYGYTF.

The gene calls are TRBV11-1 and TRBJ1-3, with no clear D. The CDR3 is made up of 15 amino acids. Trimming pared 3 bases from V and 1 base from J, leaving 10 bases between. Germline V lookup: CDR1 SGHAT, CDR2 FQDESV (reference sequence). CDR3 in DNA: TGTGCCAGCAGCTTCCTTGCCGGGTCTGGAAACACCATATATTTT. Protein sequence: CASSFLAGSGNTIYF.

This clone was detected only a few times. CDR3 DNA sequence: TGTGCCAGCAGCCCCCGGGACAACCAGTACGAGCAGTACTTC. This translates into CASSPRDNQYEQYF. The chain joins TRBV4-2 to TRBJ2-7; possible D gene TRBD1, 6 bases. Germline CDR1 reads LGHNA; CDR2 reads YNFKEQ. The CDR3 runs to 14 residues. Trimming stripped 4 bases from V and 4 bases from J, with 14 bases between.

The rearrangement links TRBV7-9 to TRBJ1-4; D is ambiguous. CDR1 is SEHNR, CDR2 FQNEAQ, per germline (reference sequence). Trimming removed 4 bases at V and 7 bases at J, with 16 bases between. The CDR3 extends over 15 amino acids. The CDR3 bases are TGTGCCAGCAGCTATCAAAGTCTAACCGGTGAAAAACTGTTTTTT. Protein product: CASSYQSLTGEKLFF.

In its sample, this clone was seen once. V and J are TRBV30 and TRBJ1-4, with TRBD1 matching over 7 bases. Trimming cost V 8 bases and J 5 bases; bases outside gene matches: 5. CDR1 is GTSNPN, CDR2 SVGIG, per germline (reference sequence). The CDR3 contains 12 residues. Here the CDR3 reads CAPQGENEKLFF. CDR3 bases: TGTGCCCCGCAGGGGGAGAATGAAAAACTGTTTTTT.

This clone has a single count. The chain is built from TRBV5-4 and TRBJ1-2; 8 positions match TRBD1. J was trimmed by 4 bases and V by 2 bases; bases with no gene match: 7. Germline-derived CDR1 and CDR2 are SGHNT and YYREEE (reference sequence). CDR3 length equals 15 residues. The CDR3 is CASSFRGRLTYGYTF. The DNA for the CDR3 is TGTGCCAGCAGCTTCAGGGGGCGGTTAACCTATGGCTACACCTTC. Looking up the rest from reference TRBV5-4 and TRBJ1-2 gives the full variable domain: ETGVTQSPTHLIKTRGQQVTLRCSSQSGHNTVSWYQQALGQGPQFIFQYYREEENGRGNFPPRFSGLQFPNYSSELNVNALELDDSALYLCASSFRGRLTYGYTFGSGTRLTVV.

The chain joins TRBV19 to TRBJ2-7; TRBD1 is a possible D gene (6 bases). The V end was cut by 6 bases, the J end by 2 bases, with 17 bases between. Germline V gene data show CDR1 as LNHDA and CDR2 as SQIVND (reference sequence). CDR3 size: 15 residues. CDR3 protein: CASSPGTQPPYEQYF. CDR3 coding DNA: TGTGCCAGTAGCCCTGGGACACAACCCCCCTACGAGCAGTACTTC.

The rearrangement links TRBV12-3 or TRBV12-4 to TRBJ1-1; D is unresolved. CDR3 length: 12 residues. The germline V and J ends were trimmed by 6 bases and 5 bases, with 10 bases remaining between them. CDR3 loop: CASRPSGTEAFF. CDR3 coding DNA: TGTGCCAGCAGACCGTCCGGAACTGAAGCTTTCTTT.

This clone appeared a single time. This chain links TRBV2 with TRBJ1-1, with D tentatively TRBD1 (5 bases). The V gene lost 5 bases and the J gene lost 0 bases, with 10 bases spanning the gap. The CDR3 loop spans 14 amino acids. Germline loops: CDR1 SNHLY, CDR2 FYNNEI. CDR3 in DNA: TGTGCCAGCAGTAGCAGGGCTATGAACACTGAAGCTTTCTTT. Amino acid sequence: CASSSRAMNTEAFF.

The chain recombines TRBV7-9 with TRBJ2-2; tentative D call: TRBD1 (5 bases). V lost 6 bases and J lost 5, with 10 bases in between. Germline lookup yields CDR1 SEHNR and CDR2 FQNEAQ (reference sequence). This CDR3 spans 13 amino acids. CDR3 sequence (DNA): TGTGCCAGCAGTTCCAGGGAAACCGGGGAGCTGTTTTTT. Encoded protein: CASSSRETGELFF. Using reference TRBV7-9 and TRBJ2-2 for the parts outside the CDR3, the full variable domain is DTGVSQNPRHKITKRGQNVTFRCDPISEHNRLYWYRQTLGQGPEFLTYFQNEAQLEKSRLLSDRFSAERPKGSFSTLEIQRTEQGDSAMYLCASSSRETGELFFGEGSRLTVL.

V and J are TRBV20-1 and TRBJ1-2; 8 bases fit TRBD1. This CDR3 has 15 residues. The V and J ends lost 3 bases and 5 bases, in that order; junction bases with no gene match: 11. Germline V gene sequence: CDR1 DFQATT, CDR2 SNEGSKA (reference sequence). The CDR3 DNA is TGCAGTGCTAGTGCTGCGAGACAGGGGAAATATGGCTACACCTTC. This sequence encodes CSASAARQGKYGYTF.

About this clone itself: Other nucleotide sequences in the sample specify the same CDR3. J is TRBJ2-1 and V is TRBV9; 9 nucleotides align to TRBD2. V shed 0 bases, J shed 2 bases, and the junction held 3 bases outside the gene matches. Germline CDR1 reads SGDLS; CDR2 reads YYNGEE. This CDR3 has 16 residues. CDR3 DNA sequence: TGTGCCAGCAGCGTAGTGGCGGGGGGGCCCTACAATGAGCAGTTCTTC. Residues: CASSVVAGGPYNEQFF.

As DNA, the CDR3 is TGTGCCAGTAGTAAACGGACTAGCGGGGCAAGTGAGCAGTTCTTC. Translated, it gives CASSKRTSGASEQFF. The chain has TRBV19 and TRBJ2-1; 12 nucleotides match TRBD2. CDR3 length equals 15 residues. V dropped 4 bases and J dropped 9; count of bases not matched to a gene: 7. The germline CDR1 and CDR2 sequences are LNHDA and SQIVND (reference sequence).

CDR3 region: CASSIGGIPGGYTF. In DNA form, the CDR3 reads TGTGCCAGTAGTATAGGAGGCATACCGGGCGGCTACACCTTC. The chain joins TRBV19 to TRBJ1-2; D remains unclear. Germline lookup yields CDR1 LNHDA and CDR2 SQIVND (reference sequence). There are 14 residues in the CDR3. Trimming pared 1 base from V and 8 bases from J, leaving 14 bases between.

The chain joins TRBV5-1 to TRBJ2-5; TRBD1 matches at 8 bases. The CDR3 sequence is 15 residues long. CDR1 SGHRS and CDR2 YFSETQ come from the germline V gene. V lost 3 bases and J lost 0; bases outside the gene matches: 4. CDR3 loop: CASSSQDRDQETQYF. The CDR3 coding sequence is TGCGCCAGCAGCTCCCAGGACAGGGACCAAGAGACCCAGTACTTC.

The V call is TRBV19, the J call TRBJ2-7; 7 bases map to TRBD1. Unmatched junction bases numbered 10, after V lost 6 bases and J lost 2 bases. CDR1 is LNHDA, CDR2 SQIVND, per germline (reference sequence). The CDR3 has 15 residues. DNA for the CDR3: TGTGCCAGTAGCACCCGGGACAGTAGAACCTACGAGCAGTACTTC. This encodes CASSTRDSRTYEQYF.

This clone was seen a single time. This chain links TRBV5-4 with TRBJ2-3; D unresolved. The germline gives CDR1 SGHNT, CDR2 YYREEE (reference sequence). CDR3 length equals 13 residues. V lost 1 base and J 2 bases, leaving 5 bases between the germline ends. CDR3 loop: CASSLPLTDTQYF. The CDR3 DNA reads TGTGCCAGCAGCTTGCCACTCACAGATACGCAGTATTTT.

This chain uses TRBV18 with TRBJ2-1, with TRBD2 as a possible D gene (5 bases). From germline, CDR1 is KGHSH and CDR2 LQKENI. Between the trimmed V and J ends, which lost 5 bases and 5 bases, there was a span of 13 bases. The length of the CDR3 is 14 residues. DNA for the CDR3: TGTGCCAGCTCAGGACTGACGGAAGACAATGAGCAGTTCTTC. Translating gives CASSGLTEDNEQFF.

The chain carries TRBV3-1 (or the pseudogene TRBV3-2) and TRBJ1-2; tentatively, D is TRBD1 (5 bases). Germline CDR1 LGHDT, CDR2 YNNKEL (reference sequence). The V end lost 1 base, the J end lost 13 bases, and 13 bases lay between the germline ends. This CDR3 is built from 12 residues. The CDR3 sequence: CASSQGGDRCTF. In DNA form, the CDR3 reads TGTGCCAGCAGCCAAGGAGGGGATCGGTGCACCTTC.

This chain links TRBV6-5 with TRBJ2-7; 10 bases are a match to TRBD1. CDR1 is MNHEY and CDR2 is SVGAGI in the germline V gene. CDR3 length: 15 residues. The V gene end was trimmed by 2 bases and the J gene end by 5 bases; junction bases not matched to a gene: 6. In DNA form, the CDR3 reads TGTGCCAGCAGTTACGGGGGACAGGGGACGAACGAGCAGTACTTC. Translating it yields CASSYGGQGTNEQYF.

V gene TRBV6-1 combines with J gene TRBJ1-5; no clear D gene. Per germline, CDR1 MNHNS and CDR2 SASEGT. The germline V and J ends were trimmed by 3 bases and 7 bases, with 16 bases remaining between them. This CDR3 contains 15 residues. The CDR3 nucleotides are TGTGCCAGCAGTGATCAGGCACGTCGAGGACAGCCCCAGCATTTT. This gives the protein CASSDQARRGQPQHF.